These 23 T cell receptor beta chains were all obtained from the same sample, sequenced in a study of blood T cell repertoires in COVID-19. Sequencing used immunoSEQ multiplex PCR; TCRdb keeps in-frame clones, though not all of them. The data contain fewer than 400,000 clones, 75% to 90% of them singletons. Specimen: PBMCs or T cells enriched from blood (not recorded which). Every receptor here comes from a man in his thirties or forties who had recovered from COVID-19.

The chain links TRBV4-1 to TRBJ2-2; D call uncertain. Germline values: CDR1 MGHRA, CDR2 YSYEKL. The CDR3 is 14 residues long. Trimming left V 4 bases short and J 6 bases short, with 12 bases between. CDR3 DNA sequence: TGCGCCAGCAGCCTACACGCCGAGGCCGGGGAGCTGTTTTTT. Its translation is CASSLHAEAGELFF.

This clone has only a few counts. V is TRBV5-1 and J is TRBJ2-7; TRBD1 agrees at 11 bases. The J segment lost 6 bases and the V segment lost 2 bases, leaving 10 bases of the junction unmatched. Per the germline V gene, CDR1 is SGHRS and CDR2 is YFSETQ. The CDR3 contains 16 residues. The CDR3 DNA follows: TGCGCCAGCAGCTTCCGGACAGGGGGCCCCATGGCCGAGCAGTACTTC. It is translated as CASSFRTGGPMAEQYF.

This clone was detected only a few times. The chain employs TRBV6-5 and TRBJ1-1; D gene ambiguous. This CDR3 is 14 amino acids long. Deletions cut 2 bases from V and 0 bases from J, with 7 bases between. Per the germline V gene, CDR1 is MNHEY and CDR2 is SVGAGI. CDR3 loop: CASSYTRMNTEAFF. The CDR3, as DNA: TGTGCCAGCAGTTACACCAGGATGAACACTGAAGCTTTCTTT.

V gene TRBV4-1 combines with J gene TRBJ1-1, with D possibly being TRBD1 (5 bases). The V end lost 2 bases, the J end lost 0 bases, and 10 bases lay between the germline ends. The length of the CDR3 is 15 residues. Germline values: CDR1 MGHRA, CDR2 YSYEKL. CDR3 residues: CASSQLWGLNTEAFF. CDR3 in DNA: TGCGCCAGCAGCCAATTGTGGGGCCTGAACACTGAAGCTTTCTTT.

V is TRBV3-1 (or the pseudogene TRBV3-2) and J is TRBJ2-5; D is possibly TRBD2 (6 bases). Germline V gives CDR1 LGHDT, CDR2 YNNKEL (reference sequence). This CDR3 comprises 15 residues. The V end lost 1 base, the J end lost 5 bases, and 14 bases lay between the germline ends. CDR3 loop: CASSQGTLAGETQYF. CDR3 coding DNA: TGTGCCAGCAGCCAAGGGACACTAGCTGGGGAGACCCAGTACTTC.

The CDR3 nucleotides read TGTGCCAGCAGCTCGCTGGTCAGCACCATATATTTT. Translation gives CASSSLVSTIYF. The rearrangement links TRBV7-9 to TRBJ1-3; no reliable D call. CDR3 length: 12 residues. With 4 bases removed from V and 9 bases from J, the gap between germline ends came to 10 bases. Germline V gene data show CDR1 as SEHNR and CDR2 as FQNEAQ (reference sequence).

This sequence joins TRBV5-6 and TRBJ1-4, with 9 nucleotides matching TRBD1. CDR1 is SGHDT and CDR2 is YYEEEE in the germline V gene. With V trimmed by 5 bases and J by 10 bases, 12 bases remained unmatched. The CDR3 spans 15 residues. The CDR3 protein is CASSSRDRDPGKLFF. The CDR3 DNA sequence: TGTGCCAGCAGTTCCCGGGACAGGGACCCCGGAAAACTGTTTTTT.

Notes on this clone: Other DNA sequences from this sample encode an identical CDR3 as well. The chain links TRBV3-1 (or the pseudogene TRBV3-2) to TRBJ1-1, with D unclear. Germline CDR1 reads LGHDT; CDR2 reads YNNKEL (reference sequence). This CDR3 has 14 amino acids. V was cut by 1 base and J by 0 bases, with 6 bases left in between. The CDR3 bases are TGTGCCAGCAGCCAAGGCCAGATGAACACTGAAGCTTTCTTT. This gives the protein CASSQGQMNTEAFF.

The chain employs TRBV4-3 and TRBJ2-5; D gene ambiguous. The V gene lost 1 base and the J gene lost 3 bases, with 12 bases spanning the gap. The CDR3 runs 15 residues. CDR1 and CDR2 (germline): LGHNA, YSLEER. CDR3 sequence (DNA): TGCGCCAGCAGCCAAGTGGCACTACCGGAAGAGACCCAGTACTTC. Protein sequence: CASSQVALPEETQYF.

The V call is TRBV19, the J call TRBJ1-2; D is possibly TRBD1 (6 bases). From germline, CDR1 is LNHDA and CDR2 SQIVND (reference sequence). V was shortened by 4 bases and J by 4 bases, with 16 bases between the two germline ends. This CDR3 has 15 amino acids. CDR3 in amino acids: CASSTPGDTSYGYTF. CDR3 bases: TGTGCCAGTAGTACCCCAGGGGACACTAGCTATGGCTACACCTTC.

This clone was observed a handful of times. The rearrangement joins TRBV6-4 to TRBJ2-1; 9 nucleotides line up with TRBD2. Germline lookup yields CDR1 MRHNA and CDR2 SNTAGT. With V trimmed by 4 bases and J by 5 bases, 6 bases remained unmatched. The CDR3 length is 15 residues. CDR3 region: CASSAGLAGNNEQFF. CDR3 DNA sequence: TGTGCCAGCAGTGCTGGGCTAGCGGGAAACAATGAGCAGTTCTTC.

This chain joins TRBV5-8 and TRBJ1-1; D unresolved. Trimming stripped 0 bases from V and 3 bases from J, with 15 bases between. CDR1 and CDR2 (germline): SGHTS, YDEGEE. This CDR3 spans 16 amino acids. Here the CDR3 reads CASSLGLVLLDTEAFF. The CDR3 DNA reads as TGTGCCAGCAGCTTGGGGTTAGTACTACTAGACACTGAAGCTTTCTTT.

J is TRBJ2-2 and V is TRBV7-9; 9 bases fit TRBD2. The CDR3 spans 16 residues. Germline CDR1 reads SEHNR; CDR2 reads FQNEAQ (reference sequence). Unmatched junction bases numbered 10, after V lost 5 bases and J lost 6 bases. The chain's CDR3 is CASSVLKGLAAGELFF. CDR3 coding DNA: TGTGCCAGCAGCGTACTCAAGGGACTAGCTGCCGGGGAGCTGTTTTTT.

The V and J genes are TRBV18 and TRBJ1-2, with TRBD1 as a possible D gene (5 bases). This CDR3 is 14 amino acids long. In germline, CDR1 is KGHSH, CDR2 LQKENI. Trimming shortened V by 0 bases and J by 2 bases, and 7 bases separated the two germline ends. The CDR3 reads CASSPPAGNYGYTF. The CDR3 DNA follows: TGTGCCAGCTCACCACCGGCAGGGAACTATGGCTACACCTTC.

This chain joins TRBV7-2 and TRBJ2-3; 7 bases agree with TRBD2. Per germline, CDR1 SGHTA and CDR2 FQGNSA. There are 15 residues in the CDR3. The junction had 8 bases not matched to a gene; V was cut back by 1 base and J by 7 bases. The CDR3 nucleotides are TGTGCCAGCAGCTTAGGCGGGGGTGAGGTTAATACGCAGTATTTT. Its translation: CASSLGGGEVNTQYF.

This CDR3 reads CASSTGGTWVTEAFF. The CDR3 coding sequence is TGTGCCAGCAGCACGGGGGGGACCTGGGTTACTGAAGCTTTCTTT. This chain joins TRBV3-1 (or the pseudogene TRBV3-2) and TRBJ1-1, with a tentative D call TRBD1 (5 bases). The V end lost 5 bases, the J end lost 5 bases, and 18 bases lay between the germline ends. Looked up from germline, CDR1 is LGHDT and CDR2 is YNNKEL (reference sequence). The CDR3 contains 15 residues.

The chain links TRBV9 to TRBJ2-3; tentatively, D is TRBD2 (6 bases). V lost 6 bases and J lost 4, with 15 bases in between. The germline CDR1 and CDR2 sequences are SGDLS and YYNGEE. This CDR3 contains 14 residues. In DNA form, the CDR3 reads TGTGCCAGCACCCTGGGGGGTAGCGCAGATACGCAGTATTTT. Protein product: CASTLGGSADTQYF.

The chain carries TRBV7-9 and TRBJ2-2; 9 bases map to TRBD2. CDR1 SEHNR and CDR2 FQNEAQ come from the germline V gene (reference sequence). CDR3 length equals 17 residues. With V trimmed by 3 bases and J by 8 bases, 13 bases remained unmatched. The CDR3 loop reads CASSFGGGAGISGELFF. CDR3 nucleotides: TGTGCCAGCAGCTTCGGCGGGGGGGCAGGAATTTCAGGGGAGCTGTTTTTT.

The chain joins TRBV5-1 to TRBJ1-6, with 8 bases identical to TRBD1. The trim removed 4 bases at V and 8 bases at J, leaving 8 bases unmatched. The CDR3 length is 15 residues. The germline CDR1 and CDR2 sequences are SGHRS and YFSETQ. Written as DNA, the CDR3 is TGCGCCAGCAGCCGCAGTACGGACAGGGATTCACCCCTCCACTTT. Translation gives CASSRSTDRDSPLHF. The entire variable domain, with the rest obtained from reference TRBV5-1 and TRBJ1-6, is as follows: KAGVTQTPRYLIKTRGQQVTLSCSPISGHRSVSWYQQTPGQGLQFLFEYFSETQRNKGNFPGRFSGRQFSNSRSEMNVSTLELGDSALYLCASSRSTDRDSPLHFGNGTRLTVT.

This clone was recorded only once. This chain links TRBV7-9 with TRBJ2-4; D is perhaps TRBD1 (5 bases). Germline assignment: CDR1 SEHNR and CDR2 FQNEAQ (reference sequence). Trimming cost V 0 bases and J 1 base, with 10 bases left between them. The CDR3 sequence is 16 residues long. The CDR3 here is CASSLADKSAKNIQYF. The DNA for the CDR3 is TGTGCCAGCAGCTTAGCGGACAAGTCGGCCAAAAACATTCAGTACTTC.

This clone was picked up one time. The genes are TRBV7-9 and TRBJ2-3; 12 nucleotides line up with TRBD2. The CDR3 length is 17 residues. Germline V CDR1 and CDR2: SEHNR, FQNEAQ (reference sequence). V trimming: 10 bases; J trimming: 0 bases; junction bases outside the gene matches: 11. CDR3 in amino acids: CATGLAGNIKSTDTQYF. The CDR3, as DNA: TGTGCCACTGGACTAGCGGGGAACATAAAGAGCACAGATACGCAGTATTTT.

The chain carries TRBV5-4 and TRBJ1-3; TRBD1 agrees at 9 bases. V was pared by 3 bases and J by 3 bases, with 4 bases of the junction left unmatched. Per germline, CDR1 SGHNT and CDR2 YYREEE (reference sequence). This CDR3 is built from 15 residues. The CDR3 loop is CASSSQDRGGNTIYF. The DNA of the CDR3 is TGTGCCAGCAGCTCACAGGACAGGGGTGGAAACACCATATATTTT.

In its sample, this clone was seen a few times. This chain joins TRBV12-5 and TRBJ2-6; D not certain. The germline V gene encodes CDR1 LGHNT and CDR2 FRNRAP. The CDR3 length is 13 residues. Trimming stripped 9 bases from V and 0 bases from J, with 6 bases between. The CDR3 nucleotides read TGTGCTAGCAAAATCTCTGGGGCCAACGTCCTGACTTTC. This sequence encodes CASKISGANVLTF. The variable domain in full, completed from reference TRBV12-5 and TRBJ2-6, reads DARVTQTPRHKVTEMGQEVTMRCQPILGHNTVFWYRQTMMQGLELLAYFRNRAPLDDSGMPKDRFSAEMPDATLATLKIQPSEPRDSAVYFCASKISGANVLTFGAGSRLTVL.